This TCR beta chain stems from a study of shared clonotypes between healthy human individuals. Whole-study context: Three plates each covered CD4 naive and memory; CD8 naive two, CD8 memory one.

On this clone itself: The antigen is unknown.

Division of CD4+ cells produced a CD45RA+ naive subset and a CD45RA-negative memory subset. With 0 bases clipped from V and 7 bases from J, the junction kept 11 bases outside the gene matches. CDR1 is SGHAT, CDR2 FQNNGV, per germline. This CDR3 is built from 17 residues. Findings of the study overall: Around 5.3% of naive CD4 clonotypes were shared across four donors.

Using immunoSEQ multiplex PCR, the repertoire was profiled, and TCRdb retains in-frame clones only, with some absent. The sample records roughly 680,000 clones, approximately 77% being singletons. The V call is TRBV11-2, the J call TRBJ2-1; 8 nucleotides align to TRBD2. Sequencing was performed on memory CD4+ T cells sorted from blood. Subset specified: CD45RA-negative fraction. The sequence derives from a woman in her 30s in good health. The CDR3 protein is CASSLDSRLALSNEQFF. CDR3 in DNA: TGTGCCAGCAGCTTAGATTCGAGACTAGCGCTTTCGAATGAGCAGTTCTTC.